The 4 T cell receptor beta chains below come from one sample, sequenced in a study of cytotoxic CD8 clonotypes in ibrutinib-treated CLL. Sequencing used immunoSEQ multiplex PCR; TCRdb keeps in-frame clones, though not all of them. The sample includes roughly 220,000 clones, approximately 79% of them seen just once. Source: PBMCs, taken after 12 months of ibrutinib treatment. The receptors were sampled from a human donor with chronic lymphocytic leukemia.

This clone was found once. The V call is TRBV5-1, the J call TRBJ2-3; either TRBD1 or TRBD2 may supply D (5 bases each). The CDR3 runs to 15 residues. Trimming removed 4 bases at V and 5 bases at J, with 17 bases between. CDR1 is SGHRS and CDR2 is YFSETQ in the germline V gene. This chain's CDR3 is CASSLGTPELDTQYF. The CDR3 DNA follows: TGCGCCAGCAGCCTAGGGACCCCAGAATTAGATACGCAGTATTTT. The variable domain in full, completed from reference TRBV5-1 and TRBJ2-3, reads KAGVTQTPRYLIKTRGQQVTLSCSPISGHRSVSWYQQTPGQGLQFLFEYFSETQRNKGNFPGRFSGRQFSNSRSEMNVSTLELGDSALYLCASSLGTPELDTQYFGPGTRLTVL.

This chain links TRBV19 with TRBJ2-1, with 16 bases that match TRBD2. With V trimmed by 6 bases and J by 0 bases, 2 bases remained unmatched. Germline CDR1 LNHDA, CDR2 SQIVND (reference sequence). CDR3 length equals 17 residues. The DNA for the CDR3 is TGTGCCAGTAGGGGACTAGCGGGAGGGAGCTCCTACAATGAGCAGTTCTTC. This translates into CASRGLAGGSSYNEQFF.

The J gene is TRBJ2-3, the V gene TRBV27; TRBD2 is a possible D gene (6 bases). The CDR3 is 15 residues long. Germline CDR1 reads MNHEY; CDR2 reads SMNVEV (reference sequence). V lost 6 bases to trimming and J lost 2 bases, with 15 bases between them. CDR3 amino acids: CASRTPGLPTDTQYF. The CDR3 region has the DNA TGTGCCAGCAGAACGCCGGGACTCCCCACAGATACGCAGTATTTT.

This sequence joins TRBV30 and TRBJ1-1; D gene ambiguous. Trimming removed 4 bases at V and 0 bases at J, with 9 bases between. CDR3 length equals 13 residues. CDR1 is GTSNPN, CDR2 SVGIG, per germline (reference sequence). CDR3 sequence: CAWTTQMNTEAFF. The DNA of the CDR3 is TGTGCCTGGACGACACAGATGAACACTGAAGCTTTCTTT.